In this sample, the clone carrying this T cell receptor (beta chain) turned up once. The data were taken from a study of blood T cell repertoires in COVID-19. Profiling relied on immunoSEQ multiplex PCR, and the TCRdb table lists in-frame clones only, not all of them. The sample holds 200,000 to 250,000 clones, roughly 90% seen once. Germline CDR1 and CDR2: SNHLY and FYNNEI. The trim removed 6 bases at V and 6 bases at J, leaving 6 bases unmatched. The CDR3 totals 13 residues. The sample comprised PBMCs or T cells enriched from blood (not recorded which). The chain joins TRBV2 to TRBJ2-7; 9 nucleotides line up with TRBD1. The clonotype originates from a young woman with acute COVID-19. CDR3 DNA: TGTGCCAGCAGACCTACAGGGGGCAGCGAGCAGTACTTC. As protein: CASRPTGGSEQYF. The full variable domain, with the rest looked up from reference TRBV2 and TRBJ2-7, is EPEVTQTPSHQVTQMGQEVILRCVPISNHLYFYWYRQILGQKVEFLVSFYNNEISEKSEIFDDQFSVERPDGSNFTLKIRSTKLEDSAMYFCASRPTGGSEQYFGPGTRLTVT.